The clone carrying this T cell receptor beta chain appeared many times. Its cognate antigen is unknown. This entry is derived from a study of spatial heterogeneity in lung cancer. Study results and caveats: Intratumoral expanded alpha and beta TCR counts were found to track tumor mutation counts.

TCRdb re-called the 5' RACE reads with MiXCR, one entry per CDR3 protein. The sample has some 100,000 distinct CDR3 sequences; 4.4% are singletons. This CDR3 region has 16 residues. J was trimmed by 3 bases and V by 6 bases; bases with no gene match: 6. The time point is: sample taken at primary tumor resection. The clonotype originates from a male donor with early-stage non-small cell lung cancer. Sequences were derived from lung tumor tissue, sampled at surgery. The V call is TRBV12-3 or TRBV12-4, the J call TRBJ2-1; TRBD2 matches 12 bases. CDR3 nucleotides: TGTGCCAGCAGCCAAACTAGCGGGAGGCACTACAATGAGCAGTTCTTC. This encodes CASSQTSGRHYNEQFF.